The 31 T cell receptor beta chains below all came from one sample that was sequenced in a study of cytomegalovirus exposure and HLA in healthy donors. Primers: 60 Vbeta forward and 13 Jbeta reverse. TCRdb's copy holds only in-frame clones and misses some; the assay was immunoSEQ multiplex PCR. The sample contains about 67,000 clones, approximately 67% of which appear only once. The sequenced sample consisted of PBMCs. Every receptor here comes from a woman aged 25 to 45 in good health and CMV-seronegative.

The chain carries TRBV21-1 and TRBJ1-2; the D segment call TRBD1 is taken from the table without a DNA check. TRBV21-1 is assigned pseudogene status. The CDR3 contains 14 residues. CDR3 coding DNA: TGTGCCAGGGTCCGGACAGGGAGTTACTATGGCTACACCTTC. Protein sequence: CARVRTGSYYGYTF.

This clone has just a few counts. The chain couples TRBV19 to TRBJ1-2; D gene unclear. The germline CDR1 and CDR2 sequences are LNHDA and SQIVND (reference sequence). This CDR3 has 13 amino acids. Trimming stripped 3 bases from V and 3 bases from J, with 8 bases between. CDR3 coding DNA: TGTGCCAGTAGTATCCCACTGGACTATGGCTACACCTTC. Protein: CASSIPLDYGYTF. The entire variable domain, with the rest obtained from reference TRBV19 and TRBJ1-2, is as follows: DGGITQSPKYLFRKEGQNVTLSCEQNLNHDAMYWYRQDPGQGLRLIYYSQIVNDFQKGDIAEGYSVSREKKESFPLTVTSAQKNPTAFYLCASSIPLDYGYTFGSGTRLTVV.

There are a few counts of this clone. This sequence joins TRBV2 and TRBJ1-5; D might be TRBD1 (5 bases). V lost 8 bases and J lost 7, with 12 bases in between. This CDR3 has 12 residues. Per germline, CDR1 SNHLY and CDR2 FYNNEI. The CDR3 DNA sequence: TGTGCCAGCGGGGGGGTAGGGCAGCCCCAGCATTTT. Translated: CASGGVGQPQHF.

This clone was recorded only once. This rearrangement joins TRBV7-9 to TRBJ1-2; possible D gene TRBD1, 5 bases. Trimming stripped 5 bases from V and 3 bases from J, with 10 bases between. Germline values: CDR1 SEHNR, CDR2 FQNEAQ (reference sequence). The CDR3 is 13 amino acids. The CDR3 nucleotides are TGTGCCAGCAGCCCCGACAGCCACTATGGCTACACCTTC. As protein: CASSPDSHYGYTF.

The chain employs TRBV11-3 and TRBJ2-7, with 7 bases lining up with TRBD1. There are 14 residues in the CDR3. J lost 5 bases, V lost 1 base, and 5 bases had no gene match. Looked up from germline, CDR1 is SGHNT and CDR2 is YENEEA. This CDR3 is CASSLAVRGHEQYF. The CDR3 coding sequence is TGTGCCAGCAGCTTAGCAGTGAGGGGGCACGAGCAGTACTTC.

This chain links TRBV2 with TRBJ2-3; D is uncertain. The germline V gene encodes CDR1 SNHLY and CDR2 FYNNEI. V lost 5 bases and J lost 6, with 12 bases in between. The CDR3 is 13 residues long. This CDR3 is CASSSTNKDTQYF. In DNA, the CDR3 is TGTGCCAGCAGTTCAACGAACAAGGATACGCAGTATTTT.

J is TRBJ2-5 and V is TRBV5-1, with 10 nucleotides matching TRBD2. The end of the DNA fits TRBJ2-7 better, so the J call may be wrong. Germline V gene lookup returns CDR1 SGHRS and CDR2 YFSETQ. The CDR3 totals 18 residues. This chain's CDR3 is CASSLAPSGGSSSYEQYF. The CDR3 DNA reads TGCGCCAGCAGCTTGGCCCCTAGCGGGGGATCGAGCTCCTACGAGCAGTACTTC.

The V gene is TRBV27, the J gene TRBJ2-7; a possible D gene is TRBD1 (5 bases). The CDR3 totals 13 residues. The germline gives CDR1 MNHEY, CDR2 SMNVEV (reference sequence). Trimming removed 5 bases from V and 2 bases from J, with 10 bases in between. As DNA, the CDR3 is TGTGCCAGCAGTATCCAGGGTGCCTACGAGCAGTACTTC. Its protein is CASSIQGAYEQYF.

The chain has TRBV29-1 and TRBJ1-2; the D gene is possibly TRBD1 (6 bases). V was shortened by 1 base and J by 3 bases, with 9 bases between the two germline ends. The CDR3 has 13 amino acids. Germline CDR1 SQVTM, CDR2 ANQGSEA. CDR3 region: CSVEGRGDYGYTF. For the CDR3, the DNA is TGCAGCGTTGAAGGCAGGGGTGACTATGGCTACACCTTC.

The chain joins TRBV5-4 to TRBJ2-3; 7 bases fit TRBD2. This CDR3 is built from 15 residues. The germline gives CDR1 SGHNT, CDR2 YYREEE (reference sequence). V shed 5 bases, J shed 0 bases, and the junction held 6 bases outside the gene matches. CDR3 amino acids: CASRRGGVSTDTQYF. The CDR3 DNA reads as TGTGCCAGCAGGCGTGGGGGGGTTAGCACAGATACGCAGTATTTT.

In nucleotides, the CDR3 is TGCGCCAGCAGCCAAGGAAGGGGGACAGATACGCAGTATTTT. Translating it yields CASSQGRGTDTQYF. The genes are TRBV4-1 and TRBJ2-3; maybe TRBD1 (6 bases). Germline loops: CDR1 MGHRA, CDR2 YSYEKL. The CDR3 is made up of 14 amino acids. V lost 1 base, J lost 3 bases, and 8 bases lay in between.

The chain is built from TRBV28 and TRBJ1-5, with TRBD1 identical over 9 bases. The CDR3 loop spans 15 amino acids. With 7 bases clipped from V and 6 bases from J, the junction kept 10 bases outside the gene matches. Germline V gene data show CDR1 as MDHEN and CDR2 as SYDVKM. CDR3 DNA: TGTGCCAGCACCGAGGGACAGGGCGTGGGTCAGCCCCAGCATTTT. Translating it yields CASTEGQGVGQPQHF.

This clone showed up just a few times. This chain links TRBV29-1 with TRBJ2-1; D unresolved. The germline CDR1 and CDR2 sequences are SQVTM and ANQGSEA. This CDR3 is built from 13 residues. The germline V and J ends were trimmed by 1 base and 4 bases, with 8 bases remaining between them. CDR3 sequence (DNA): TGCAGCGTTGAAGGGTGGCAGTACAATGAGCAGTTCTTC. The encoded protein is CSVEGWQYNEQFF.

The DNA of the CDR3 is TGTGCCAGCAGTCCGAGACAGGCACCCCTCCACTTT. Amino acid sequence: CASSPRQAPLHF. This chain links TRBV6-1 with TRBJ1-6, with D perhaps matching TRBD1 (6 bases). Germline V gives CDR1 MNHNS, CDR2 SASEGT. The CDR3 runs 12 residues. V lost 5 bases and J 11 bases, leaving 10 bases between the germline ends.

The chain links TRBV7-3 to TRBJ1-6; unclear D gene. Germline CDR1 SGHTA, CDR2 FQGTGA. Trimming pared 7 bases from V and 6 bases from J, leaving 16 bases between. The CDR3 contains 15 residues. CDR3 in amino acids: CASIDLEAGNSPLHF. The CDR3, as DNA: TGTGCCAGCATCGACTTGGAAGCGGGTAATTCACCCCTCCACTTT.

The chain joins TRBV2 to TRBJ1-2, with D possibly matching TRBD1 (5 bases). Germline V gives CDR1 SNHLY, CDR2 FYNNEI. Trimming cost V 6 bases and J 2 bases, with 7 bases left between them. CDR3 length equals 12 residues. The CDR3 spells CASRQDNYGYTF. CDR3 nucleotide sequence: TGTGCCAGCAGACAGGACAACTATGGCTACACCTTC.

The chain employs TRBV11-2 and TRBJ1-2, with a possible D match to TRBD1 (5 bases). CDR1 and CDR2 from the germline V gene are SGHAT and FQNNGV. The V and J ends lost 1 base and 4 bases respectively, with 10 bases between them. The CDR3 runs to 14 residues. CDR3 sequence (DNA): TGTGCCAGCAGCTTAGGGGGAGGGACCTATGGCTACACCTTC. Its translation is CASSLGGGTYGYTF.

This clone came up a few times. The chain recombines TRBV5-4 with TRBJ1-4, with TRBD1 as a possible D gene (6 bases). This CDR3 is built from 16 residues. Germline CDR1 SGHNT, CDR2 YYREEE (reference sequence). V gave up 4 bases and J gave up 7 bases, with 20 bases separating them. The CDR3 here is CASSPGGGAPGEKLFF. The CDR3 nucleotides read TGTGCCAGCAGCCCAGGAGGGGGGGCACCCGGTGAAAAACTGTTTTTT.

The chain couples TRBV15 to TRBJ1-2; D is possibly TRBD1 (6 bases). This CDR3 has 14 amino acids. V lost 0 bases, J lost 4 bases, and 9 bases lay in between. From germline, CDR1 is LNHNV and CDR2 YYDKDF (reference sequence). The chain's CDR3 is CATSREDSLYGYTF. The DNA for the CDR3 is TGTGCCACCAGCAGAGAGGACAGCCTCTATGGCTACACCTTC.

The chain combines TRBV5-4 with TRBJ1-2, with 8 bases identical to TRBD1. The V gene's germline CDR1 is SGHNT and CDR2 YYREEE (reference sequence). V lost 4 bases to trimming and J lost 7 bases; unmatched junction nucleotides: 6. This CDR3 has 13 residues. The CDR3 is CASSGTGRGGYTF. CDR3 DNA sequence: TGTGCCAGCAGCGGGACAGGACGGGGTGGCTACACCTTC.

This clone was picked up one time. V gene TRBV5-6 combines with J gene TRBJ1-1; 7 nucleotides match TRBD1. The CDR3 spans 16 residues. Germline V gene sequence: CDR1 SGHDT, CDR2 YYEEEE. V shed 4 bases and J 4 bases; nucleotides not matched to a gene: 13. In DNA form, the CDR3 reads TGTGCCAGCAGCCCAAGACAGGGTCACGAGTTCACTGAAGCTTTCTTT. Protein sequence: CASSPRQGHEFTEAFF.

The chain joins TRBV5-4 to TRBJ1-1, with 7 bases that match TRBD1. V dropped 0 bases and J dropped 5; count of bases not matched to a gene: 10. The germline gives CDR1 SGHNT, CDR2 YYREEE (reference sequence). This CDR3 is 16 amino acids long. This chain's CDR3 is CASSLATRQGPTEAFF. In DNA, the CDR3 is TGTGCCAGCAGCTTGGCGACTCGACAGGGACCGACTGAAGCTTTCTTT.

This clone was observed a few times. The rearrangement links TRBV6-5 to TRBJ1-4; 10 bases fit TRBD1. The V and J ends lost 4 bases and 10 bases, in that order; junction bases with no gene match: 9. CDR1 MNHEY and CDR2 SVGAGI come from the germline V gene. The CDR3 length is 15 residues. The CDR3 sequence is CASSSTRDRGRKLFF. CDR3 in DNA: TGTGCCAGCAGTTCTACCCGGGACAGGGGACGAAAACTGTTTTTT.

The chain is built from TRBV27 and TRBJ1-4; the match to TRBD1 covers 7 bases. The CDR3 length is 13 residues. Germline CDR1 and CDR2: MNHEY and SMNVEV (reference sequence). The J segment lost 8 bases and the V segment lost 2 bases, leaving 2 bases of the junction unmatched. CDR3: CASSLAGGEKLFF. CDR3 DNA sequence: TGTGCCAGCAGTTTAGCAGGGGGGGAAAAACTGTTTTTT.

A remark on this clone: One junction end disagrees with the germline gene, perhaps due to a read error. J is TRBJ1-2 and V is TRBV4-1, with TRBD1 matching over 9 bases. The CDR3 runs to 14 residues. From germline, CDR1 is MGHRA and CDR2 YSYEKL. CDR3: CASSHVGQGNGYTF. Here the CDR3 DNA reads TGTGCCAGCAGCCACGTGGGACAGGGTAATGGCTACACCTTC.

The J gene is TRBJ2-3, the V gene TRBV10-3; D is uncertain. This CDR3 contains 13 residues. From germline, CDR1 is ENHRY and CDR2 SYGVKD. V was pared by 10 bases and J by 4 bases, with 15 bases between. The chain's CDR3 is CASRSPGADTQYF. The CDR3 region has the DNA TGTGCCAGCAGGAGTCCAGGCGCAGATACGCAGTATTTT.

The chain combines TRBV9 with TRBJ2-7; 8 bases fit TRBD1. Germline CDR1 SGDLS, CDR2 YYNGEE. The CDR3 covers 14 residues. Losses at the gene ends were 1 base for V and 4 bases for J; bases not matched to a gene: 4. The DNA of the CDR3 is TGTGCCAGCAGCGTATCTAGGGACAGGTACGAGCAGTACTTC. Its translation is CASSVSRDRYEQYF.

The chain recombines TRBV5-1 with TRBJ1-6, with a weak D call TRBD1 (5 bases). The CDR3 contains 14 residues. The germline V gene has CDR1 SGHRS and CDR2 YFSETQ. V lost 4 bases and J 5 bases, leaving 10 bases between the germline ends. The CDR3 spells CASSLDINNSPLHF. In DNA, the CDR3 is TGCGCCAGCAGCCTGGACATAAATAATTCACCCCTCCACTTT.

The chain carries TRBV29-1 and TRBJ2-4, with TRBD1 identical over 9 bases. This CDR3 is 13 amino acids long. With 7 bases clipped from V and 7 bases from J, the junction kept 8 bases outside the gene matches. Germline CDR1 SQVTM, CDR2 ANQGSEA. This CDR3 is CSAGQGKGNIQYF. In nucleotides, the CDR3 is TGCAGCGCTGGACAGGGGAAGGGGAACATTCAGTACTTC.

V usage is TRBV19 and J usage is TRBJ2-2; 10 nucleotides align to TRBD1. Germline loops: CDR1 LNHDA, CDR2 SQIVND (reference sequence). Losses at the gene ends were 5 bases for V and 3 bases for J; bases not matched to a gene: 3. This CDR3 is 15 amino acids long. The CDR3 nucleotides are TGTGCCAGTAGTTTAGGGACAGGGGACACCGGGGAGCTGTTTTTT. Translation: CASSLGTGDTGELFF. Drawing the rest from reference TRBV19 and TRBJ2-2, the complete variable domain is DGGITQSPKYLFRKEGQNVTLSCEQNLNHDAMYWYRQDPGQGLRLIYYSQIVNDFQKGDIAEGYSVSREKKESFPLTVTSAQKNPTAFYLCASSLGTGDTGELFFGEGSRLTVL.

This chain connects TRBV7-9 to TRBJ1-5; D remains unclear. V was clipped by 1 base and J by 5 bases, with 18 bases between them. The CDR3 totals 17 residues. CDR1 SEHNR and CDR2 FQNEAQ come from the germline V gene (reference sequence). CDR3 in DNA: TGTGCCAGCAGCTTAGAGCCCTATAAGGAGGGCTATCAGCCCCAGCATTTT. Translation: CASSLEPYKEGYQPQHF. Full variable domain (remainder filled in from reference TRBV7-9 and TRBJ1-5): DTGVSQNPRHKITKRGQNVTFRCDPISEHNRLYWYRQTLGQGPEFLTYFQNEAQLEKSRLLSDRFSAERPKGSFSTLEIQRTEQGDSAMYLCASSLEPYKEGYQPQHFGDGTRLSIL.